The rows below give T cell receptor beta chains drawn from one sample of a study of regulatory T cells. TCRdb's copy holds only in-frame clones and misses some; the assay was immunoSEQ multiplex PCR. The table shows over 25,000 clones, with roughly 92% occurring only once. The sequenced sample consisted of conventional CD4+ T cells sorted from blood. The receptors come from a child between 2 and 9 years old with CD3G deficiency. Each CDR3 is given with its conserved first and last residue. Fields, in order: J gene, D gene, clone size, V gene, CDR3 protein, CDR3 DNA. D genes are given only for firm matches. Clone size is stated in some rows and not others, as once, few, many or a class when expanded.

TRBJ2-1	TRBD2	few	TRBV27	CASSQNSLAGGPNEQFF	TGTGCCAGCAGTCAAAACTCACTAGCGGGAGGGCCCAATGAGCAGTTCTTC
TRBJ2-2	.	.	TRBV5-1	CASRESGELFF	TGCGCCAGCAGGGAATCCGGGGAGCTGTTTTTT
TRBJ2-7	.	.	TRBV6-1	CASSVGGDEQYF	TGTGCCAGCAGTGTAGGGGGGGACGAGCAGTACTTC
TRBJ1-4	TRBD1	.	TRBV7-9	CASSVTTGTAEKLFF	TGTGCCAGCAGCGTCACGACAGGGACGGCTGAAAAACTGTTTTTT
TRBJ2-3	TRBD2	.	TRBV11-3	CASSWRGEADTQYF	TGTGCCAGCAGCTGGCGGGGGGAGGCAGATACGCAGTATTTT
TRBJ2-7	.	once	TRBV28	CASSTPGQGRYEQYF	TGTGCCAGCAGCACCCCGGGGCAGGGTCGGTACGAGCAGTACTTC
TRBJ2-2	TRBD2	.	TRBV10-3	CAISASGSTGELFF	TGTGCCATCAGTGCTAGCGGGAGCACCGGGGAGCTGTTTTTT
TRBJ1-3	TRBD1	.	TRBV28	CASSRGTEDTIYF	TGTGCCAGCAGCCGGGGGACAGAAGACACCATATATTTT
TRBJ1-1	TRBD1	.	TRBV4-2	CASSQETGVNTEAFF	TGTGCCAGCAGCCAAGAAACAGGGGTGAACACTGAAGCTTTCTTT
TRBJ2-7	TRBD2	.	TRBV5-1	CASSLGAGRGEQYF	TGCGCCAGCAGCTTGGGGGCAGGGAGGGGCGAGCAGTACTTC
TRBJ2-3	.	.	TRBV7-9	CASSAIRGTQYF	TGTGCCAGCAGTGCTATTCGGGGTACGCAGTATTTT
TRBJ1-5	.	.	TRBV28	CASSLGGAGSQPQHF	TGTGCCAGCAGTTTAGGGGGCGCGGGGAGTCAGCCCCAGCATTTT
TRBJ1-5	TRBD1	.	TRBV28	CASSNAGGRHQPQHF	TGTGCCAGCAGTAACGCAGGGGGGAGGCATCAGCCCCAGCATTTT
TRBJ1-2	.	.	TRBV6-6	CASLRDGYGYTF	TGTGCCAGCCTCCGGGACGGCTATGGCTACACCTTC
TRBJ2-7	TRBD2	.	TRBV5-1	CASSLSSGGSYEQYF	TGCGCCAGCAGCTTGTCAAGCGGGGGATCCTACGAGCAGTACTTC
TRBJ2-7	TRBD1	.	TRBV11-2	CASSFDRDYEQYF	TGTGCCAGCAGCTTCGACAGGGACTACGAGCAGTACTTC
TRBJ2-7	TRBD1	.	TRBV28	CASSLAWTGAGYEQYF	TGTGCCAGCAGTTTAGCCTGGACAGGGGCGGGGTACGAGCAGTACTTC
TRBJ2-1	TRBD2	.	TRBV6-1	CASRAGVYNEQFF	TGTGCCAGCAGGGCGGGGGTCTACAATGAGCAGTTCTTC
TRBJ1-5	TRBD1	once	TRBV23-1	CASSQPEDREGYQPQHF	TGCGCCAGCAGTCAACCTGAGGACAGGGAGGGTTATCAGCCCCAGCATTTT
TRBJ1-2	.	.	TRBV28	CASTPGGANYGYTF	TGTGCCAGCACCCCTGGGGGGGCCAACTATGGCTACACCTTC
TRBJ2-2	.	.	TRBV28	CASSLFRAGGTGELFF	TGTGCCAGCAGTTTATTCAGGGCGGGCGGGACCGGGGAGCTGTTTTTT
TRBJ2-3	TRBD1	.	TRBV5-1	CASSGQGADTQYF	TGCGCCAGCAGCGGACAGGGGGCAGATACGCAGTATTTT
TRBJ2-3	.	.	TRBV10-3	CAISDRHSGTDTQYF	TGTGCCATCAGCGACAGACACTCAGGCACAGATACGCAGTATTTT
TRBJ1-2	.	.	TRBV20-1	CSANRGYGYTF	TGCAGTGCTAACCGAGGCTATGGCTACACCTTC
TRBJ2-5	TRBD2	.	TRBV28	CASSLGRVETQYF	TGTGCCAGCAGTTTGGGGAGGGTCGAGACCCAGTACTTC
TRBJ2-1	.	.	TRBV7-9	CASSLARDNEQFF	TGTGCCAGCAGCTTAGCGCGGGACAATGAGCAGTTCTTC
TRBJ2-3	.	.	TRBV5-1	CASSLGSSADTQYF	TGCGCCAGCAGCTTGGGATCGTCGGCAGATACGCAGTATTTT
TRBJ1-5	.	.	TRBV28	CASSYKGGQPQHF	TGTGCCAGCAGTTACAAAGGGGGTCAGCCCCAGCATTTT
TRBJ2-7	TRBD2	.	TRBV6-1	CASRLSSGNYEQYF	TGTGCCAGCAGGTTATCTAGCGGGAACTACGAGCAGTACTTC
TRBJ2-2	TRBD2	.	TRBV28	CASSLGGSGAGELFF	TGTGCCAGCAGTTTAGGCGGGAGCGGGGCCGGGGAGCTGTTTTTT
TRBJ2-6	TRBD1	.	TRBV7-8	CASSFSWDRAGANVLTF	TGTGCCAGCAGCTTTTCTTGGGACAGGGCCGGGGCCAACGTCCTGACTTTC
TRBJ2-7	.	.	TRBV28	CASSSMMRSREQYF	TGTGCCAGCAGTTCCATGATGCGATCACGGGAGCAGTACTTC
TRBJ2-7	.	once	TRBV19	CASSIRGNGEQYF	TGTGCCAGTAGTATTCGTGGGAACGGTGAGCAGTACTTC
TRBJ2-1	.	.	TRBV28	CASSSSREQFF	TGTGCCAGCAGTTCCAGTAGGGAGCAGTTCTTC
TRBJ2-3	TRBD2	.	TRBV18	CASSPLQLAGVVADTQYF	TGTGCCAGCTCACCGCTTCAGCTAGCGGGAGTAGTCGCAGATACGCAGTATTTT
TRBJ1-1	.	.	TRBV11-2	CASSLGRNTEAFF	TGTGCCAGCAGCTTAGGCAGAAACACTGAAGCTTTCTTT
TRBJ2-7	TRBD2	.	TRBV28	CASRPTGTSRYEQYF	TGTGCCAGCAGGCCCACCGGGACTAGTCGGTACGAGCAGTACTTC